This T cell receptor (beta chain) comes out of a study of blood T cell repertoires in COVID-19. Study information: T cells, B-cell-depleted T cells, or PBMCs provided the cDNA or gDNA that served as material.

Cohorts were assigned according to the clinical history that participants reported. This clone was recorded only once. Some clones are missing from TCRdb's copy, which holds only in-frame ones; the method was immunoSEQ multiplex PCR. The sample consists of about 170,000 clones, about 88% of them appearing once. Germline V CDR1 and CDR2: SGHRS, YFSETQ. The J segment lost 2 bases and the V segment lost 4 bases, leaving 5 bases of the junction unmatched. The CDR3 contains 14 residues. This clonotype originated in a human donor with acute COVID-19. The donor label of this sample is uncertain. The sequenced sample consisted of PBMCs or T cells enriched from blood (not recorded which). This chain links TRBV5-1 with TRBJ2-7; 8 nucleotides line up with TRBD2. As DNA, the CDR3 is TGCGCCAGCAGCAGTAGCGGGGTTCCCTACGAGCAGTACTTC. As protein: CASSSSGVPYEQYF. Filled out from reference TRBV5-1 and TRBJ2-7, the complete variable domain reads KAGVTQTPRYLIKTRGQQVTLSCSPISGHRSVSWYQQTPGQGLQFLFEYFSETQRNKGNFPGRFSGRQFSNSRSEMNVSTLELGDSALYLCASSSSGVPYEQYFGPGTRLTVT.